The 32 T cell receptor beta chains below all came from one sample that was sequenced in a study of CD8 T cells in ankylosing spondylitis (dated by TCRdb to the late 2010s). Library creation used 5' RACE. The instrument given in TCRdb is Illumina HiSeq 2500. TCRdb reprocessed the public reads (quality trimming at Q25 with fastp, clone calling with MiXCR) and kept in-frame beta chains. Each CDR3 protein appears once, grouped with its most common genes and DNA. This sample holds some 130,000 distinct CDR3 sequences; around 7.9% were observed only once. About an eighth of the sample lies in the top ten. The material sequenced was blood, either unsorted or a sorted T cell fraction (not recorded which). These receptors were taken from a female donor with ankylosing spondylitis or in good health (not recorded which).

This clonotype has a count of ten or more. The V and J genes are TRBV7-6 and TRBJ2-3; D assignment may be TRBD1 or TRBD2 (5 bases each). Germline-derived CDR1 and CDR2 are SGHVS and FNYEAQ. There are 16 residues in the CDR3. The germline V and J ends were trimmed by 2 bases and 1 base, with 13 bases remaining between them. The DNA for the CDR3 is TGTGCCAGCAGCTTATACGGGGCTCTTGGCACAGATACGCAGTATTTT. It codes for CASSLYGALGTDTQYF.

This clonotype was recorded at least ten times. The CDR3 loop is CASSYTGLGANVLTF. The CDR3 DNA is TGTGCCAGCAGCTACACAGGGCTTGGGGCCAACGTCCTGACTTTC. The V gene is TRBV7-8, the J gene TRBJ2-6; TRBD1 might be the D (6 bases). CDR3 size: 15 residues. Germline CDR1 SGHVS, CDR2 FQNEAQ. Deletions cut 4 bases from V and 3 bases from J, with 10 bases between.

The CDR3 region is CASARGQGEKLFF. In nucleotides, the CDR3 is TGTGCCAGCGCGCGGGGGCAAGGTGAAAAACTGTTTTTT. V is TRBV27 and J is TRBJ1-4, with a possible D match to TRBD1 (6 bases). The V gene lost 8 bases and the J gene lost 7 bases, with 14 bases spanning the gap. CDR1 and CDR2 (germline): MNHEY, SMNVEV (reference sequence). The CDR3 runs to 13 residues.

This clonotype was found many times. This chain joins TRBV30 and TRBJ2-1; D call uncertain. Trimming cost V 2 bases and J 2 bases, with 13 bases left between them. Germline CDR1 reads GTSNPN; CDR2 reads SVGIG (reference sequence). The length of the CDR3 is 15 residues. CDR3 loop: CAWSPRPGAYNEQFF. CDR3 nucleotide sequence: TGTGCCTGGAGTCCTCGACCCGGTGCCTACAATGAGCAGTTCTTC.

This clonotype has just a few counts. The V gene is TRBV7-2, the J gene TRBJ2-7; no clear D gene. V shed 0 bases and J shed 3 bases, with 15 bases lying between them. From germline, CDR1 is SGHTA and CDR2 FQGNSA. The length of the CDR3 is 16 residues. CDR3 bases: TGTGCCAGCAGCTTAGCAGCAGGACCGGGTTTCTACGAGCAGTACTTC. Encoded protein: CASSLAAGPGFYEQYF.

The sample holds many counts of this clonotype. The chain recombines TRBV9 with TRBJ2-7; D perhaps matches TRBD2 (6 bases). This CDR3 region has 16 residues. Trimming cost V 0 bases and J 9 bases, with 22 bases left between them. Germline V lookup: CDR1 SGDLS, CDR2 YYNGEE. CDR3 nucleotide sequence: TGTGCCAGCAGCGTAGAGAAAACTAGGGACTCTGGGAGGCAGTACTTC. It codes for CASSVEKTRDSGRQYF.

There are many counts of this clonotype. The V and J genes are TRBV15 and TRBJ2-5; no firm D call. Trimming stripped 3 bases from V and 2 bases from J, with 7 bases between. Germline assignment: CDR1 LNHNV and CDR2 YYDKDF (reference sequence). The CDR3 length is 13 residues. In nucleotides, the CDR3 is TGTGCCACCAGCAGGACACCGCAAGAGACCCAGTACTTC. It specifies CATSRTPQETQYF.

This clonotype was picked up many times. J is TRBJ2-3 and V is TRBV5-1, with D perhaps TRBD2 (5 bases). V was cut by 5 bases and J by 4 bases, with 11 bases left in between. CDR3 length equals 13 residues. CDR1 and CDR2 from the germline V gene are SGHRS and YFSETQ. Here the CDR3 DNA reads TGCGCCAGCAGTCGGGATCAGCCAGATACGCAGTATTTT. Translated: CASSRDQPDTQYF. The entire variable domain, with the rest obtained from reference TRBV5-1 and TRBJ2-3, is as follows: KAGVTQTPRYLIKTRGQQVTLSCSPISGHRSVSWYQQTPGQGLQFLFEYFSETQRNKGNFPGRFSGRQFSNSRSEMNVSTLELGDSALYLCASSRDQPDTQYFGPGTRLTVL.

This clonotype was seen a handful of times. The rearrangement links TRBV12-3 or TRBV12-4 to TRBJ1-1, with D maybe TRBD1 (6 bases). V was trimmed by 7 bases and J by 1 base, leaving 13 bases between them. The CDR3 covers 14 residues. CDR3 sequence (DNA): TGTGCCAGCAACGTGGGACACTCGAACACTGAAGCTTTCTTT. It encodes CASNVGHSNTEAFF.

In this sample, this clonotype turned up a few times. A much larger clone lies a single base off, so this may be a read error. The chain uses TRBV12-3 or TRBV12-4 and TRBJ2-5; TRBD1 matches 11 bases. CDR3 length: 19 residues. The CDR3 nucleotides are TGTACCAGCAGTCGAGGACAGGGGGCGTCCCGGGGATGGCAAGAGACCCAGTACTTC. Translated, it gives CTSSRGQGASRGWQETQYF.

The V gene is TRBV3-1, the J gene TRBJ2-6, with unresolved D. Per the germline V gene, CDR1 is LGHDT and CDR2 is YNNKEL (reference sequence). Trimming took 7 bases from V and 8 from J, leaving 18 bases between them. The CDR3 is 15 amino acids. The chain's CDR3 is CASTQPAPWTNVLTF. The CDR3 DNA is TGTGCCAGCACCCAGCCGGCCCCTTGGACCAACGTCCTGACTTTC.

This clonotype was counted only a few times. The V gene is TRBV5-6, the J gene TRBJ2-7; the D gene is possibly TRBD1 (5 bases). This CDR3 region has 15 residues. Trimming took off 4 bases at V and 7 bases at J, with 21 bases between the two ends. In germline, CDR1 is SGHDT, CDR2 YYEEEE. The CDR3 DNA reads TGTGCCAGCAGCCTGGCGCACAGGAGATTCGGGGAGCAGTACTTC. Encoded protein: CASSLAHRRFGEQYF.

The chain employs TRBV21-1 and TRBJ2-5; the D call of TRBD2 is as the table states it, not checked on the DNA. TRBV21-1 is a pseudogene. This CDR3 comprises 16 residues. The CDR3 nucleotides are TGTGCCAGCAGCAATCCTAGCGGGGACAACCAAGAGACCCAGTACTTC. Its translation: CASSNPSGDNQETQYF.

There are many counts of this clonotype. This chain connects TRBV14 to TRBJ2-7; D could derive from TRBD1 or TRBD2 (5 bases each). V shed 0 bases and J shed 0 bases, with 21 bases lying between them. The CDR3 is 19 amino acids. The germline V gene has CDR1 SGHDN and CDR2 FVKESK. As DNA, the CDR3 is TGTGCCAGCAGCCAAGATCATGGCTGGGGGTCAACTAGCTCCTACGAGCAGTACTTC. Translating gives CASSQDHGWGSTSSYEQYF.

This clonotype was seen ten or more times. CDR3 region: CASSHGGPRNYGYTF. The CDR3 DNA reads TGTGCCAGCAGCCATGGCGGACCTAGGAACTATGGCTACACCTTC. The chain has TRBV3-1 and TRBJ1-2; D remains ambiguous. V dropped 3 bases and J dropped 2 bases, with 13 bases sitting between them. CDR3 length: 15 amino acids. CDR1 is LGHDT and CDR2 is YNNKEL in the germline V gene (reference sequence).

This clonotype was counted ten times or more. The rearrangement joins TRBV7-2 to TRBJ2-5; 10 bases agree with TRBD2. V was clipped by 0 bases and J by 3 bases; unmatched bases: 7. The CDR3 is 17 amino acids. In germline, CDR1 is SGHTA, CDR2 FQGNSA. The CDR3 sequence is CASSLASSGGVKETQYF. The CDR3 nucleotides read TGTGCCAGCAGCTTAGCGTCCAGCGGGGGGGTAAAAGAGACCCAGTACTTC.

There are a few counts of this clonotype. The CDR3 DNA follows: TGTGCCAGCAGTGTGGCGGGTGCCGGATACAATGAGCAGTTCTTC. Translation gives CASSVAGAGYNEQFF. The chain uses TRBV2 and TRBJ2-1; possible D gene TRBD2, 5 bases. V shed 4 bases and J shed 4 bases, with 14 bases lying between them. Per the germline V gene, CDR1 is SNHLY and CDR2 is FYNNEI. The CDR3 has 15 residues.

This clonotype was seen at least ten times. This rearrangement joins TRBV7-8 to TRBJ2-1; possibly TRBD1 for D (5 bases). There are 16 residues in the CDR3. Deletions cut 3 bases from V and 4 bases from J, with 16 bases between. Germline lookup yields CDR1 SGHVS and CDR2 FQNEAQ. CDR3 DNA sequence: TGTGCCAGCAGCTTGATGGGCAGGGTGTCGTACAATGAGCAGTTCTTC. It specifies CASSLMGRVSYNEQFF.

In its sample, this clonotype was seen many times. The V and J genes are TRBV12-3 or TRBV12-4 and TRBJ1-4, with D possibly TRBD1 on 5 matching bases. The CDR3 sequence is 13 residues long. The V end was cut by 2 bases, the J end by 8 bases, with 9 bases between. CDR3 residues: CASSLLWGEKLFF. CDR3 nucleotide sequence: TGTGCCAGCAGTTTACTGTGGGGGGAAAAACTGTTTTTT.

This clonotype has at least ten counts. The V call is TRBV7-9, the J call TRBJ2-1, with TRBD2 matching over 8 bases. Germline CDR1 and CDR2: SEHNR and FQNEAQ (reference sequence). Unmatched junction bases numbered 11, after V lost 5 bases and J lost 5 bases. The CDR3 covers 16 residues. The CDR3 DNA is TGTGCCAGCAGCCCCTCGGGGGGGAAAAAACACAATGAGCAGTTCTTC. Translation: CASSPSGGKKHNEQFF.

This clonotype was seen repeatedly, ten times or more. The chain combines TRBV20-1 with TRBJ1-1, with D possibly being TRBD1 (5 bases). This CDR3 spans 15 amino acids. V lost 1 base and J lost 7, with 19 bases in between. Germline loops: CDR1 DFQATT, CDR2 SNEGSKA (reference sequence). CDR3 nucleotide sequence: TGCAGTGCTAGAGGGGAAGGGACCACAGAATTTGAAGCTTTCTTT. The encoded protein is CSARGEGTTEFEAFF.

The sample holds many counts of this clonotype. The gene calls are TRBV27 and TRBJ2-1, with D possibly called TRBD1 or TRBD2 (6 bases each). The germline V gene encodes CDR1 MNHEY and CDR2 SMNVEV (reference sequence). Trimming cost V 8 bases and J 5 bases, with 19 bases left between them. The CDR3 length is 15 residues. CDR3 coding DNA: TGTGCCAGCGGGCCTTGGGGGGCTCCCCACAATGAGCAGTTCTTC. This codes for CASGPWGAPHNEQFF.

This clonotype was counted many times. The V gene is TRBV6-1, the J gene TRBJ1-1; TRBD1 matches at 7 bases. Germline assignment: CDR1 MNHNS and CDR2 SASEGT. Trimming at V came to 2 bases and at J to 4 bases, leaving 10 bases not matched to a gene. The CDR3 covers 16 residues. The CDR3 region has the DNA TGTGCCAGCAGTGAACAACCCGCAGGGGGGGGCACTGAAGCTTTCTTT. It encodes CASSEQPAGGGTEAFF.

This clonotype was counted at least ten times. The chain is built from TRBV7-2 and TRBJ1-4; D is unclear. V shed 5 bases and J shed 7 bases, with 20 bases lying between them. Per germline, CDR1 SGHTA and CDR2 FQGNSA. The CDR3 totals 16 residues. The CDR3 here is CASSTHLGGSSEKLFF. In nucleotides, the CDR3 is TGTGCCAGCAGCACCCACCTTGGCGGGAGTAGTGAAAAACTGTTTTTT.

This clonotype was counted at least ten times. This sequence joins TRBV6-2 or TRBV6-3 and TRBJ2-7; perhaps TRBD1 as D (5 bases). The V gene lost 8 bases and the J gene lost 2 bases, with 22 bases spanning the gap. This CDR3 region has 16 residues. Looked up from germline, CDR1 is MNHEY and CDR2 is SVGEGT. The CDR3 sequence is CASSLAPRGLPYEQYF. The CDR3 nucleotides are TGTGCCAGCTCCCTTGCACCTAGGGGCCTACCCTACGAGCAGTACTTC.

This clonotype was recorded many times. The chain is built from TRBV5-1 and TRBJ1-2, with TRBD1 identical over 11 bases. This CDR3 has 15 residues. From germline, CDR1 is SGHRS and CDR2 YFSETQ. The V segment lost 4 bases and the J segment 3 bases; nucleotides outside the gene matches: 5. CDR3 sequence (DNA): TGCGCCAGCAGCGGAAGGACAGGGGGCGACTATGGCTACACCTTC. This gives the protein CASSGRTGGDYGYTF.

This clonotype was observed at least ten times. V gene TRBV20-1 combines with J gene TRBJ1-2; D not certain. V dropped 6 bases and J dropped 6 bases, with 11 bases sitting between them. The CDR3 extends over 11 amino acids. CDR1 DFQATT and CDR2 SNEGSKA come from the germline V gene (reference sequence). CDR3 nucleotides: TGCAGTGCCGACCGGGCTAATGGCTACACCTTC. Protein: CSADRANGYTF.

At least ten counts were recorded for this clonotype. CDR3 protein: CAISDGGSGGSYNEQFF. In DNA form, the CDR3 reads TGTGCCATCAGTGATGGAGGGTCGGGGGGCTCCTACAATGAGCAGTTCTTC. The V and J genes are TRBV10-3 and TRBJ2-1; 7 bases line up with TRBD2. This CDR3 contains 17 residues. Trimming removed 3 bases from V and 0 bases from J; junction bases left unmatched: 8. CDR1 is ENHRY and CDR2 is SYGVKD in the germline V gene.

This clonotype was found many times. This CDR3 is CASSAHDAAGNTIYF. The CDR3 coding sequence is TGTGCCAGCAGCGCCCACGATGCAGCTGGAAACACCATATATTTT. The chain uses TRBV9 and TRBJ1-3; no firm D call. Germline CDR1 is SGDLS and CDR2 is YYNGEE. This CDR3 spans 15 amino acids. V dropped 3 bases and J dropped 2 bases, with 12 bases sitting between them.

This clonotype was observed at least ten times. The rearrangement joins TRBV7-2 to TRBJ2-5; a weak D match, TRBD1 (8 bases). The length of the CDR3 is 17 residues. Germline values: CDR1 SGHTA, CDR2 FQGNSA. Trimming left V 3 bases short and J 2 bases short, with 19 bases between. CDR3 residues: CASSFPLQGGNQETQYF. DNA of the CDR3: TGTGCCAGCAGCTTCCCTCTACAGGGGGGGAATCAAGAGACCCAGTACTTC.

In its sample, this clonotype was seen many times. The gene calls are TRBV14 and TRBJ1-2; D gene unclear. Germline values: CDR1 SGHDN, CDR2 FVKESK. V shed 5 bases and J shed 2 bases, with 18 bases lying between them. The CDR3 loop spans 16 amino acids. CDR3 region: CASSSQINRLNYGYTF. The CDR3 nucleotides are TGTGCCAGCAGCTCCCAGATCAACAGATTAAACTATGGCTACACCTTC.

This clonotype was counted ten times or more. The chain combines TRBV18 with TRBJ1-2; 9 bases map to TRBD1. V lost 4 bases to trimming and J lost 5 bases; unmatched junction nucleotides: 2. This CDR3 contains 13 residues. CDR1 KGHSH and CDR2 LQKENI come from the germline V gene. DNA for the CDR3: TGTGCCAGCTCACAGGGGACAGGGTATGGCTACACCTTC. Protein: CASSQGTGYGYTF.